Listed below are T cell receptor beta chains from one sample, sequenced in a study of T cell responses to AZD1222 COVID-19 vaccine. Clones were read by immunoSEQ multiplex PCR, and TCRdb kept only the in-frame ones, dropping some. The repertoire consists of roughly 120,000 clones, with around 85% occurring once and the leading ten covering 5% to 7%. Material: peripheral blood, obtained on day 0 of AZD1222 vaccination. These receptors were taken from an adult in good health. CDR3s include the opening cysteine and the closing phenylalanine or tryptophan. The order of the fields is J gene, D gene, V gene, CDR3 protein, CDR3 DNA. D genes are given only for firm matches.

TRBJ1-1 NA TRBV4-1 CASSQDRINTEAFF TGCGCCAGCAGCCAAGATCGAATTAACACTGAAGCTTTCTTT
TRBJ1-6 NA TRBV7-2 CASSPQTGFNSPLHF TGTGCCAGCAGCCCCCAAACAGGGTTCAATTCACCCCTCCACTTT
TRBJ1-5 NA TRBV10-3 CAISEWAGKTGPNQPQHF TGTGCCATCAGTGAGTGGGCCGGAAAAACGGGCCCCAATCAGCCCCAGCATTTT
TRBJ1-1 NA TRBV4-2 CASSQNYRDTEAFF TGTGCCAGCAGCCAAAATTACAGGGACACTGAAGCTTTCTTT
TRBJ1-1 NA TRBV6-5 CASTPRPTNTEAFF TGTGCCAGCACGCCACGTCCGACGAACACTGAAGCTTTCTTT
TRBJ2-7 NA TRBV7-2 CASSPTTGTYEQYF TGTGCCAGCAGCCCAACGACAGGCACCTACGAGCAGTACTTC
TRBJ2-3 NA TRBV28 CASSLDRRATDTQYF TGTGCCAGCAGTTTGGATCGGCGGGCCACAGATACGCAGTATTTT
TRBJ1-2 NA TRBV6-5 CASSPRPTGLHGYTF TGTGCCAGCAGCCCGCGCCCGACAGGTTTGCATGGCTACACCTTC
TRBJ2-5 TRBD2 TRBV6-6 CASTWGGQGETQYF TGTGCCAGCACCTGGGGAGGGCAGGGAGAGACCCAGTACTTC
TRBJ2-7 NA TRBV15 CATSRVPGDLEPYEQYF TGTGCCACCAGCAGAGTCCCCGGGGATTTAGAACCCTACGAGCAGTACTTC
TRBJ2-7 TRBD1 TRBV30 CAWCPGTGGDEQYF TGTGCCTGGTGCCCCGGGACAGGGGGCGACGAGCAGTACTTC